This TCR beta chain was profiled in a study of TIL therapy for anti-PD-1-resistant metastatic lung cancer. At the level of the study: Most patients had lung adenocarcinoma.

The libraries were made with immunoSEQ v3. Each library reached about 2 million read pairs, or roughly 4.5-6.5 million at deep level. Only in-frame clones appear in the TCRdb table, and some are missing; sequencing was by immunoSEQ multiplex PCR. The sample carries about 47,000 clones, just over 85% recorded once. Stated time point: pre-treatment sample, taken before nivolumab and TIL therapy. Patients were adults with stage 4 NSCLC. The CDR3 has 13 amino acids. Germline CDR1 MRHNA, CDR2 SNTAGT. The V and J ends lost 5 bases and 7 bases respectively, with 12 bases between them. This clone was detected only a few times.

The gene calls are TRBV6-4 and TRBJ1-5; a possible D gene is TRBD1 (5 bases). Source: blood, taken at baseline. This clonotype originated in a person aged 25-85 years with non-small cell lung cancer. The CDR3: CASSPGDEQPQHF. The DNA for the CDR3 is TGTGCCAGCAGTCCCGGGGACGAACAGCCCCAGCATTTT.